Below are 4 T cell receptor beta chains sequenced from a single sample in a study of T cells in Graves' hyperthyroidism and ophthalmopathy. RNA transcripts yielded amplified TCR beta CDR3 regions. The HTBI primer set served for first-round RT-PCR of the TCR CDR3. MiXCR, applied by TCRdb to the multiplex PCR reads, yields one record per CDR3 protein. This table holds approximately 640,000 distinct CDR3 sequences, about 45% found once. Sequenced material: peripheral blood or thyroid tissue (not recorded which). Source of these receptors: an adult man with Graves' disease, either hyperthyroidism or ophthalmopathy (not recorded which).

This clonotype was seen many times. V usage is TRBV2 and J usage is TRBJ1-1, with D hard to call. Germline V gives CDR1 SNHLY, CDR2 FYNNEI. V lost 3 bases to trimming and J lost 11 bases, with 13 bases between them. This CDR3 is 12 amino acids long. CDR3 protein: CASSEGRAWAFF. In nucleotides, the CDR3 is TGTGCCAGCAGTGAGGGAAGGGCTTGGGCTTTCTTT.

This chain uses TRBV29-1 with TRBJ1-2, with 7 bases matching TRBD1. V was pared by 4 bases and J by 0 bases, with 8 bases of the junction left unmatched. The germline gives CDR1 SQVTM, CDR2 ANQGSEA. The CDR3 covers 15 residues. The CDR3 here is CSVGQGVNTNYGYTF. The CDR3 nucleotides are TGCAGCGTTGGACAGGGTGTGAACACTAACTATGGCTACACCTTC.

The chain recombines TRBV11-2 with TRBJ1-5, with 11 bases identical to TRBD1. Germline trimming cut 6 bases from V and 6 bases from J; bases unmatched to any gene: 7. The CDR3 has 15 amino acids. The germline V gene has CDR1 SGHAT and CDR2 FQNNGV. CDR3 amino acids: CASSPWTGGIQPQHF. The CDR3 DNA reads as TGTGCCAGCAGTCCCTGGACAGGGGGCATTCAGCCCCAGCATTTT.

Here the CDR3 reads CASVAYGRMNSPLHF. CDR3 nucleotide sequence: TGTGCCAGCGTCGCTTACGGTAGAATGAATTCACCCCTCCACTTT. The chain combines TRBV2 with TRBJ1-6; D unclear. The V gene lost 8 bases and the J gene lost 7 bases, with 18 bases spanning the gap. This CDR3 has 15 residues. Germline CDR1 SNHLY, CDR2 FYNNEI.